This T cell receptor (beta chain) appears in the sequencing data of a study of T cells in Graves' hyperthyroidism and ophthalmopathy. Overall study context: Pretreatment peripheral blood was obtained at initial diagnosis.

CDR1 is DFQATT, CDR2 SNEGSKA, per germline (reference sequence). V shed 6 bases, J shed 7 bases, and the junction held 8 bases outside the gene matches. CDR3 length: 12 residues. At least ten counts were recorded for this clonotype. The antigen is unknown. Study findings and constraints: Model-based prediction identified ophthalmopathy a median roughly 6.1 months prior to its onset. Also found in blood were most expanded thyroid clonotypes above 0.001.

Amplification of TCR beta CDR3 regions used RNA as the template. First-round RT-PCR of the TCR CDR3 relied on the HTBI primer set. TCRdb used MiXCR to reprocess the multiplex PCR reads, holding one entry per CDR3 protein. The data show approximately 520,000 distinct CDR3 sequences, roughly a quarter seen once. This TCR came from a woman aged 25-40 years with Graves' ophthalmopathy. Sequencing input: blood. This rearrangement joins TRBV20-1 to TRBJ1-1; 7 bases agree with TRBD1. The CDR3 coding sequence is TGCAGTGCCTCAGGGGGTACGAGTGAAGCTTTCTTT. Translation gives CSASGGTSEAFF.